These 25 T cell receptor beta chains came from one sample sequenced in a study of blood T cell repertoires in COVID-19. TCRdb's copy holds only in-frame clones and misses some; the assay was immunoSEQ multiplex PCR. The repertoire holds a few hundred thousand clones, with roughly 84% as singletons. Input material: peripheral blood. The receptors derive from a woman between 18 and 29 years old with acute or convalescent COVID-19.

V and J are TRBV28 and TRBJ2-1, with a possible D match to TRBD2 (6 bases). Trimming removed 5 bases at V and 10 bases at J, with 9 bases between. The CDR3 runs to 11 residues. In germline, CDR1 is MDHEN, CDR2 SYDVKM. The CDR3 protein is CASSGAGEQFF. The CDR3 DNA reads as TGTGCCAGCAGTGGGGCGGGAGAGCAGTTCTTC.

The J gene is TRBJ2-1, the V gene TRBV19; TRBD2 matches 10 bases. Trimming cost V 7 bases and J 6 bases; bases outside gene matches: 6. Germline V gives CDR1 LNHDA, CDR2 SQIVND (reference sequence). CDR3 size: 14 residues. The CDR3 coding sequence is TGTGCCAGTAAGTGGACTAGCGGATCCAATGAGCAGTTCTTC. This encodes CASKWTSGSNEQFF.

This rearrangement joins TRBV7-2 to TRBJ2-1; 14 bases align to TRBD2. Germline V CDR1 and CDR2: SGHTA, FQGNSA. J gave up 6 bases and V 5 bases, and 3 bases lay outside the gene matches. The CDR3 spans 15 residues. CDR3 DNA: TGTGCCAGCAGCACAGGGACTAGCGGGAGCAATGAGCAGTTCTTC. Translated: CASSTGTSGSNEQFF.

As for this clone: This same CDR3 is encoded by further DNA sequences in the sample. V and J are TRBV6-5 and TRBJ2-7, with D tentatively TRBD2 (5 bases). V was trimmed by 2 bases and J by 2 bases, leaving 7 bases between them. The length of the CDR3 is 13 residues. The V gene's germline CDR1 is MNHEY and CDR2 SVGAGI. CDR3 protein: CASSYGGPYEQYF. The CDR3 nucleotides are TGTGCCAGCAGTTACGGCGGGCCCTACGAGCAGTACTTC.

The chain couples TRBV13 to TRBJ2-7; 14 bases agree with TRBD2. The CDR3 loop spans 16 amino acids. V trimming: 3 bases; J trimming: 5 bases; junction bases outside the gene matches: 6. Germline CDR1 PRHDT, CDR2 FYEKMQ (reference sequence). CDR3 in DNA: TGTGCCAGCAGCTTCTCCGGACTAGCGGGAGGTAACGAGCAGTACTTC. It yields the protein CASSFSGLAGGNEQYF.

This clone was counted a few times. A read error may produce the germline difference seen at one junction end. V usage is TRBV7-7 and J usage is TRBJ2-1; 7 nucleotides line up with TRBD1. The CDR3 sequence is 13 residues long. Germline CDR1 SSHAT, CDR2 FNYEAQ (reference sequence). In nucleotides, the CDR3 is TGTGCTAGCAGCACCGACAGGGAGCATGAGCAGTTCTTC. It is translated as CASSTDREHEQFF.

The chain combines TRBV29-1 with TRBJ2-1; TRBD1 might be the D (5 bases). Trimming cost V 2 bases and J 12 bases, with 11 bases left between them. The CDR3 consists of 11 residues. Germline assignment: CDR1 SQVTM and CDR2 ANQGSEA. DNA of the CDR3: TGCAGCGTTGAACAGGGTTCCGGGCAGTTCTTC. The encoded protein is CSVEQGSGQFF.

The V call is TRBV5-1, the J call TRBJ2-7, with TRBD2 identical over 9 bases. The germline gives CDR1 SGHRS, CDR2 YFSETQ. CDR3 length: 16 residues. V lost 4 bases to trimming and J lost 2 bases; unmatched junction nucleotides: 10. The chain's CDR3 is CASSAMTSGYPYEQYF. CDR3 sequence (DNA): TGCGCCAGCAGCGCGATGACTAGCGGATACCCCTACGAGCAGTACTTC. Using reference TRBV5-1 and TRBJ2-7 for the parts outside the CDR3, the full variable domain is KAGVTQTPRYLIKTRGQQVTLSCSPISGHRSVSWYQQTPGQGLQFLFEYFSETQRNKGNFPGRFSGRQFSNSRSEMNVSTLELGDSALYLCASSAMTSGYPYEQYFGPGTRLTVT.

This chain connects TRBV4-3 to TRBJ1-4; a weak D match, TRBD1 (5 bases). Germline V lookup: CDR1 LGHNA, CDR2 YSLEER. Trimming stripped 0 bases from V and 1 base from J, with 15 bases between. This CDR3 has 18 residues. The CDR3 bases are TGCGCCAGCAGCCAAGATTTCGGGGGTTTCGGAACTAATGAAAAACTGTTTTTT. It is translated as CASSQDFGGFGTNEKLFF.

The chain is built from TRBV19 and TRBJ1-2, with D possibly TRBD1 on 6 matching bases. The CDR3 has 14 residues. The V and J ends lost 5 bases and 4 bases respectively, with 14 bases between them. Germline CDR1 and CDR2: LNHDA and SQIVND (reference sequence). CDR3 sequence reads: CASSVTGTSYGYTF. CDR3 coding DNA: TGTGCCAGTAGTGTGACCGGGACAAGCTATGGCTACACCTTC. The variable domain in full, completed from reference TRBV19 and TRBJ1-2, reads DGGITQSPKYLFRKEGQNVTLSCEQNLNHDAMYWYRQDPGQGLRLIYYSQIVNDFQKGDIAEGYSVSREKKESFPLTVTSAQKNPTAFYLCASSVTGTSYGYTFGSGTRLTVV.

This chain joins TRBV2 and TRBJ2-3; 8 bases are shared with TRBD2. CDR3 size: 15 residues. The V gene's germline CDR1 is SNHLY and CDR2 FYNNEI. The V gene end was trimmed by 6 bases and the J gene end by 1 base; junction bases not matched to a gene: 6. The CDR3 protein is CASRGSGSRTDTQYF. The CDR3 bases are TGTGCCAGCAGGGGGAGCGGGAGCCGCACAGATACGCAGTATTTT.

In DNA, the CDR3 is TGTGCCAGCAGTTTACAGGGGGCTGGTGGCTACACCTTC. This translates into CASSLQGAGGYTF. This chain joins TRBV12-3 or TRBV12-4 and TRBJ1-2; 8 nucleotides agree with TRBD1. Trimming at V came to 2 bases and at J to 7 bases, leaving 3 bases not matched to a gene. The CDR3 covers 13 residues.

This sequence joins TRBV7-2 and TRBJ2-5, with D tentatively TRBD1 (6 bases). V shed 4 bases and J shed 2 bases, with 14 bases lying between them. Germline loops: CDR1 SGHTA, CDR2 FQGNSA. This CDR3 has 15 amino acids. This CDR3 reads CASSSFGTPQETQYF. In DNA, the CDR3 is TGTGCCAGCAGCTCTTTCGGGACACCACAAGAGACCCAGTACTTC. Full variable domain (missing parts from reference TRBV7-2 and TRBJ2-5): GAGVSQSPSNKVTEKGKDVELRCDPISGHTALYWYRQSLGQGLEFLIYFQGNSAPDKSGLPSDRFSAERTGGSVSTLTIQRTQQEDSAVYLCASSSFGTPQETQYFGPGTRLLVL.

The CDR3 protein is CASSLDWGHYTDTQYF. The CDR3 coding sequence is TGCGCCAGCAGCTTGGATTGGGGCCATTACACAGATACGCAGTATTTT. V and J are TRBV5-1 and TRBJ2-3; D possibly corresponds to TRBD1 (5 bases). With 0 bases removed from V and 2 bases from J, the gap between germline ends came to 13 bases. Germline V gene data show CDR1 as SGHRS and CDR2 as YFSETQ. The CDR3 length is 16 residues.

The CDR3 loop reads CASSLLGGIYGYTF. The CDR3 DNA sequence: TGTGCCAGCAGCTTGTTAGGAGGGATTTATGGCTACACCTTC. The chain is built from TRBV5-6 and TRBJ1-2; no reliable D call. This CDR3 is 14 amino acids long. Germline CDR1 and CDR2: SGHDT and YYEEEE. Trimming shortened V by 1 base and J by 5 bases, and 12 bases separated the two germline ends.

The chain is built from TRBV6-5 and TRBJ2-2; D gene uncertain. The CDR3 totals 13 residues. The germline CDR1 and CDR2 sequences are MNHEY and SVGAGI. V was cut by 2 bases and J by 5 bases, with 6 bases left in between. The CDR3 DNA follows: TGTGCCAGCAGTTACGGCAGGACCGGGGAGCTGTTTTTT. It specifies CASSYGRTGELFF.

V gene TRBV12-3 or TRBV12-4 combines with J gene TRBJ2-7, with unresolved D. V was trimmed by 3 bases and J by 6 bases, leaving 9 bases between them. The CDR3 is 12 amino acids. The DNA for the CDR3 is TGTGCCAGCAGTTTTACAGTAGGCGAGCAGTACTTC. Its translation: CASSFTVGEQYF.

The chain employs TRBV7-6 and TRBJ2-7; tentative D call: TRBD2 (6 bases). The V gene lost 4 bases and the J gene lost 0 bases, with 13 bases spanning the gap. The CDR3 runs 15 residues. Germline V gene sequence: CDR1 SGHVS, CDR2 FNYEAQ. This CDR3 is CASSSASVPSYEQYF. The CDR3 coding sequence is TGTGCCAGCAGCTCAGCTAGCGTTCCCTCCTACGAGCAGTACTTC. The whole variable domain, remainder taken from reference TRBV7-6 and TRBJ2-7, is GAGVSQSPRYKVTKRGQDVALRCDPISGHVSLYWYRQALGQGPEFLTYFNYEAQQDKSGLPNDRFSAERPEGSISTLTIQRTEQRDSAMYRCASSSASVPSYEQYFGPGTRLTVT.

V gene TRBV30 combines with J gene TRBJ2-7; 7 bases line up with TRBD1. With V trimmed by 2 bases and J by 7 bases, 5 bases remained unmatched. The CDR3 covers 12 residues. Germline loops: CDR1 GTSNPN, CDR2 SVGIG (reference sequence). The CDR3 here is CAWSRQGREQYF. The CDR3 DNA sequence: TGTGCCTGGAGTAGACAGGGAAGGGAGCAGTACTTC.

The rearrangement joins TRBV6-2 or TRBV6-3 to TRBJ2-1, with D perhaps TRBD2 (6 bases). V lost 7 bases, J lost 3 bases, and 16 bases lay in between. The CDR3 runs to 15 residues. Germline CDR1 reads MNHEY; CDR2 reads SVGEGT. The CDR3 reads CASNPGRGRYNEQFF. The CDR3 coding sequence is TGTGCCAGCAACCCGGGGCGGGGACGCTACAATGAGCAGTTCTTC.

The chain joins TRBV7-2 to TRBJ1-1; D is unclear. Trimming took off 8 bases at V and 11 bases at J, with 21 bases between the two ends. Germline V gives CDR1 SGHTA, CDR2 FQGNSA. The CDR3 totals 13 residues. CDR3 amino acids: CASRDTGVPRAFF. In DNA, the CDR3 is TGTGCCAGCCGCGATACGGGAGTCCCGAGGGCTTTCTTT.

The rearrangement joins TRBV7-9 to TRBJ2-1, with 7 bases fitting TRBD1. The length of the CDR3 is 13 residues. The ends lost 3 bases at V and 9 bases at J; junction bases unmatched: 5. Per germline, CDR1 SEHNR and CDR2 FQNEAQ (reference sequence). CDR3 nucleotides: TGTGCCAGCAGCTTGACAGGGTCGGGTGAGCAGTTCTTC. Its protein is CASSLTGSGEQFF.

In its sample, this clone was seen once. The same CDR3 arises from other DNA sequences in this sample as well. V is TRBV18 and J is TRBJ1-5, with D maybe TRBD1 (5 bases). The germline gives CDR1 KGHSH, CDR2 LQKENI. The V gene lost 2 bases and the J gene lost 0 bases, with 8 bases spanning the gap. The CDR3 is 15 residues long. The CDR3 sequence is CASSPGAGSNQPQHF. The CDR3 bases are TGTGCCAGCTCACCAGGGGCAGGTAGCAATCAGCCCCAGCATTTT.

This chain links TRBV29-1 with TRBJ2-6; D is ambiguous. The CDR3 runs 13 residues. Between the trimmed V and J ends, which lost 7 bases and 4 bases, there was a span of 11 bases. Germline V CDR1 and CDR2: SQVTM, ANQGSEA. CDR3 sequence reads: CSGFAGGANVLTF. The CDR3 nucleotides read TGCAGCGGGTTCGCTGGCGGGGCCAACGTCCTGACTTTC.

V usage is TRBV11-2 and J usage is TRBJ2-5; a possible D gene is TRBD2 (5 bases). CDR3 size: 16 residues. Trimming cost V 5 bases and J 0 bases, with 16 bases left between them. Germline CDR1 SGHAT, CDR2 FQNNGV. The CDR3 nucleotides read TGTGCCAGCAGCAAACCGGGTAGCGCGTACCAAGAGACCCAGTACTTC. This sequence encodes CASSKPGSAYQETQYF.